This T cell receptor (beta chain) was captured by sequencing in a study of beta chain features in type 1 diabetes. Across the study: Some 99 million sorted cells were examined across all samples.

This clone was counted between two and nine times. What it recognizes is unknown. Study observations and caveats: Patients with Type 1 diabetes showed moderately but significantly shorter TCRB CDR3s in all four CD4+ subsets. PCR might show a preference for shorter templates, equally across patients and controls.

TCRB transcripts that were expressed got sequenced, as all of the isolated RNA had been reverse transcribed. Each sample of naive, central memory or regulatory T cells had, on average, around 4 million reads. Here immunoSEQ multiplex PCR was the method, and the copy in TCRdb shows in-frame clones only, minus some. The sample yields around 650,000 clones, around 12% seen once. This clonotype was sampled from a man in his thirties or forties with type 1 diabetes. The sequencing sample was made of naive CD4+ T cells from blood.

CDR3 in DNA: TGTGCCAGCAGTTTACCCGAGGGACAGGCGTATGGCTACACCTTC. Protein: CASSLPEGQAYGYTF. This chain connects TRBV28 to TRBJ1-2, with 8 bases aligning to TRBD1. This CDR3 contains 15 residues. CDR1 and CDR2 from the germline V gene are MDHEN and SYDVKM. Losses at the gene ends were 2 bases for V and 5 bases for J; bases not matched to a gene: 7.